This TCR beta chain was sequenced for a study of cytomegalovirus exposure and HLA in healthy donors. V was pared by 2 bases and J by 6 bases, with 17 bases between. Germline values: CDR1 SQVTM, CDR2 ANQGSEA. This CDR3 region has 15 residues. With 60 Vbeta and 13 Jbeta primers, the PCR was carried out. Assay used: immunoSEQ multiplex PCR; TCRdb lists only in-frame clones, some missing. Among 150,000 to 200,000 clones listed, 9.5% were seen once. V and J are TRBV29-1 and TRBJ2-1; weak D call: TRBD1 (6 bases). The TCR was taken from a woman under 40 in good health and CMV-seropositive. The sequenced sample was PBMCs. The CDR3 loop reads CSVESLRGNFNEQFF. The CDR3, as DNA: TGCAGCGTTGAAAGCCTCAGGGGAAACTTCAATGAGCAGTTCTTC.